This T cell receptor beta chain was sequenced for a study of shared clonotypes between healthy human individuals. Study-level background: Three CD4 naive, three CD4 memory, two CD8 naive and one CD8 memory plate were used per donor.

Sequencing was performed with immunoSEQ multiplex PCR; in TCRdb, only in-frame clones are kept and a portion is missing. The data show some 2.4 million clones, more than 85% seen once. This CDR3 contains 15 residues. From germline, CDR1 is MDHEN and CDR2 SYDVKM. J lost 4 bases, V lost 3 bases, and 6 bases had no gene match. The chain uses TRBV28 and TRBJ2-3; 8 bases are a match to TRBD2. The sequence was obtained from a man aged 18 to 29 in good health. Some clones in this sample may be carry-over from other donors' samples. Input material: naive CD4+ T cells from PBMCs. Noted subset: CD45RA+ positively selected. DNA of the CDR3: TGTGCCAGCAGTTTCGGACGGGAGGGTCCAGATACGCAGTATTTT. Amino acid sequence: CASSFGREGPDTQYF.